A single T cell receptor beta chain is shown here with its context. This entry comes from a study of blood T cell repertoires in COVID-19. Study-wide context: Whether acute or convalescent, the COVID-19 samples came from the United States, Italy and Spain. Sources were T cells, B-cell-depleted T cells, or PBMCs; the material itself was cDNA or gDNA.

Germline values: CDR1 LNHDA, CDR2 SQIVND (reference sequence). The CDR3 extends over 15 amino acids. After removal of 3 bases from V and 10 bases from J, the junction contained 5 bases not matched to a gene. In the study's own analysis: Reference gene primer amplification gave estimated nucleated cell counts. Data came from immunoSEQ multiplex PCR; TCRdb stores just in-frame clones and leaves some out. Clonal size and the V and J genes are those of that table, whereas D and trimming came from the DNA. The data contain more than 65,000 clones, around nine tenths of them singletons. This clonotype was obtained from a man aged 55 to 70 with acute or convalescent COVID-19. Sequenced material: peripheral blood. V usage is TRBV19 and J usage is TRBJ2-1; 14 nucleotides align to TRBD2. The CDR3 nucleotides read TGTGCCAGTAGTATGAGGGGACTAGCGGGGGACGAGCAGTTCTTC. As protein: CASSMRGLAGDEQFF.